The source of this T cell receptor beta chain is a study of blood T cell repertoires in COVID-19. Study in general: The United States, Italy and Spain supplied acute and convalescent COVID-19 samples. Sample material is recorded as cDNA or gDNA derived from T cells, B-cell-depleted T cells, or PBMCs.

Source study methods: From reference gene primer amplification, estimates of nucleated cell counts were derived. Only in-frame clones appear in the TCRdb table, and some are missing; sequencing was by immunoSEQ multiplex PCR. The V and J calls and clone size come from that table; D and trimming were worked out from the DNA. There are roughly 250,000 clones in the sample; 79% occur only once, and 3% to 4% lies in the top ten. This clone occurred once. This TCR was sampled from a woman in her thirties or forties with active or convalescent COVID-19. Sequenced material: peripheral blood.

The CDR3 coding sequence is TGTGCCAGTGGCCTCCCCTTCAATGAGCAGTTCTTC. Translation: CASGLPFNEQFF. The chain joins TRBV19 to TRBJ2-1; D gene unclear. Trimming stripped 8 bases from V and 6 bases from J, with 11 bases between. This CDR3 comprises 12 residues. The germline gives CDR1 LNHDA, CDR2 SQIVND (reference sequence). Combining the CDR3 with reference TRBV19 and TRBJ2-1 gives the whole variable domain DGGITQSPKYLFRKEGQNVTLSCEQNLNHDAMYWYRQDPGQGLRLIYYSQIVNDFQKGDIAEGYSVSREKKESFPLTVTSAQKNPTAFYLCASGLPFNEQFFGPGTRLTVL.